The present entry profiles one T cell receptor (beta chain) with its context. Its antigen is undetermined. This sample is drawn from a study of blood T cells in healthy people across ages. Looking at the study overall: Roughly one uniquely barcoded beta molecule per two T cells was captured.

Peripheral blood, about 9.4 milliliters per donor, was collected. The CDR3 spans 14 residues. V lost 6 bases and J 2 bases, leaving 17 bases between the germline ends. Germline CDR1 is DFQATT and CDR2 is SNEGSKA (reference sequence). General study points: Those diversity estimates obtained from one million T cells were thought to be underestimates. The study found TCR beta diversity correlated strongly with naive T cell percentage.

Combining a sample-barcoded 5' primer with a J-beta primer mix, a second PCR ran for about 7 to 11 cycles. TCRdb redid the calling of the 5' RACE reads with MiXCR, one entry per CDR3 protein. The repertoire includes some 1,800,000 distinct CDR3 sequences, roughly 43% of them detected once, and approximately 22% sits in the top ten. Input material: blood. The sequence was obtained from a human donor in good health. The chain recombines TRBV20-1 with TRBJ2-7; D is unclear. In nucleotides, the CDR3 is TGCAGTGCCCCGGTGGGCGGTCGGACCTACGAGCAGTACTTC. Its translation: CSAPVGGRTYEQYF.